This entry lists 10 T cell receptor beta chains sequenced from one sample in a study of blood T cell repertoires in COVID-19. Some clones are missing from TCRdb's copy, which holds only in-frame ones; the method was immunoSEQ multiplex PCR. The sample records 250,000 to 300,000 clones, more than 75% being singletons. The sequencing sample was made of peripheral blood. Receptors were obtained from a woman aged 40 to 50 who had recovered from COVID-19.

This chain connects TRBV28 to TRBJ2-2; 8 bases agree with TRBD1. Germline trimming cut 6 bases from V and 6 bases from J; bases unmatched to any gene: 15. This CDR3 comprises 17 residues. Looked up from germline, CDR1 is MDHEN and CDR2 is SYDVKM. The DNA for the CDR3 is TGTGCCAGCAGCCCTGGGGATGACAGGGGAGTTCCCGGGGAGCTGTTTTTT. Protein product: CASSPGDDRGVPGELFF.

This clone was counted only a few times. The genes are TRBV9 and TRBJ2-5; a possible D gene is TRBD2 (6 bases). Germline CDR1 reads SGDLS; CDR2 reads YYNGEE. The ends were cut back, 3 bases at V and 4 bases at J, with 19 bases in the middle. The CDR3 sequence is 16 residues long. CDR3 nucleotides: TGTGCCAGCAGCGCATGGGACTCCCAGGGAGCAGAGACCCAGTACTTC. Amino acids: CASSAWDSQGAETQYF.

The chain employs TRBV7-3 and TRBJ1-2, with TRBD1 matching over 8 bases. The germline gives CDR1 SGHTA, CDR2 FQGTGA. V lost 5 bases, J lost 8 bases, and 7 bases stayed unmatched. This CDR3 contains 13 residues. The DNA of the CDR3 is TGTGCCAGCAGCCCGGACAGGGTGTCAGGCTACACCTTC. This encodes CASSPDRVSGYTF.

This clone has a handful of counts. This rearrangement joins TRBV7-2 to TRBJ2-3; 9 nucleotides match TRBD2. The CDR3 sequence is 18 residues long. J gave up 2 bases and V 3 bases, and 12 bases lay outside the gene matches. CDR1 and CDR2 (germline): SGHTA, FQGNSA. Written as DNA, the CDR3 is TGTGCCAGCAGCTTTCGTAGCGGGGGCCAGGGATACACAGATACGCAGTATTTT. Its translation is CASSFRSGGQGYTDTQYF.

The chain has TRBV4-1 and TRBJ1-2, with D possibly TRBD1 on 5 matching bases. This CDR3 has 16 amino acids. CDR1 is MGHRA and CDR2 is YSYEKL in the germline V gene. The V end was cut by 0 bases, the J end by 1 base, with 12 bases between. CDR3 residues: CASSQDGGGGNYGYTF. The CDR3, as DNA: TGCGCCAGCAGCCAAGACGGGGGGGGAGGTAACTATGGCTACACCTTC.

The rearrangement links TRBV27 to TRBJ2-1, with a weak D call TRBD2 (6 bases). The CDR3 has 16 amino acids. The V gene lost 4 bases and the J gene lost 4 bases, with 17 bases spanning the gap. Looked up from germline, CDR1 is MNHEY and CDR2 is SMNVEV (reference sequence). DNA of the CDR3: TGTGCCAGCAGTTACGCCGGCGGGGAGACATACAATGAGCAGTTCTTC. Amino acids: CASSYAGGETYNEQFF.

This chain connects TRBV6-4 to TRBJ1-5, with 9 positions matching TRBD1. CDR3 size: 15 residues. V was clipped by 0 bases and J by 7 bases; unmatched bases: 4. From germline, CDR1 is MRHNA and CDR2 SNTAGT. The DNA for the CDR3 is TGTGCCAGCAGTGACTCAGCGGGGACAGGGCAGCCCCAGCATTTT. Protein sequence: CASSDSAGTGQPQHF.

This rearrangement joins TRBV13 to TRBJ2-7, with 10 bases that match TRBD2. Germline CDR1 and CDR2: PRHDT and FYEKMQ (reference sequence). The V gene end was trimmed by 4 bases and the J gene end by 3 bases; junction bases not matched to a gene: 15. The CDR3 is 18 residues long. The CDR3 DNA is TGTGCCAGCAGCTCAGCTAGCGGGGGAGCCCCTGTTTTCTACGAGCAGTACTTC. Encoded protein: CASSSASGGAPVFYEQYF.

The V gene is TRBV5-1, the J gene TRBJ2-7; TRBD2 aligns across 8 bases. V dropped 0 bases and J dropped 3; count of bases not matched to a gene: 5. This CDR3 has 15 residues. Germline CDR1 reads SGHRS; CDR2 reads YFSETQ. This CDR3 reads CASSLAGGANYEQYF. In nucleotides, the CDR3 is TGCGCCAGCAGCTTGGCCGGGGGGGCCAACTACGAGCAGTACTTC.

This clone showed up just once. The chain couples TRBV5-6 to TRBJ1-2; 7 bases agree with TRBD1. With 4 bases clipped from V and 9 bases from J, the junction kept 12 bases outside the gene matches. Per the germline V gene, CDR1 is SGHDT and CDR2 is YYEEEE. The CDR3 contains 14 residues. This chain's CDR3 is CASSLRQGPPRYTF. CDR3 DNA sequence: TGTGCCAGCAGCCTACGACAGGGTCCCCCGCGCTACACCTTC.